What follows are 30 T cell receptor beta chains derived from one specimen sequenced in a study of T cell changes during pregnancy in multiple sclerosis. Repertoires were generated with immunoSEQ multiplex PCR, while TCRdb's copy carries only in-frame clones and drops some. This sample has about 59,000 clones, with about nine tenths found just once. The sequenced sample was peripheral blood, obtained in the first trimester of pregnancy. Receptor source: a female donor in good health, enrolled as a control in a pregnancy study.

The CDR3 DNA reads as TGTGCCAGCAGCTTGGCAGGGCTGAACACTGAAGCTTTCTTT. Residues: CASSLAGLNTEAFF. The J gene is TRBJ1-1, the V gene TRBV7-2; D is perhaps TRBD1 (5 bases). Germline V lookup: CDR1 SGHTA, CDR2 FQGNSA. CDR3 length: 14 amino acids. The V end was cut by 3 bases, the J end by 0 bases, with 8 bases between.

The CDR3 spells CASSDSKGADTQYF. CDR3 sequence (DNA): TGTGCCAGCAGTGACTCAAAGGGGGCAGATACGCAGTATTTT. This rearrangement joins TRBV6-4 to TRBJ2-3; D is possibly TRBD1 (6 bases). The ends were cut back, 0 bases at V and 4 bases at J, with 8 bases in the middle. This CDR3 is 14 amino acids long. The germline gives CDR1 MRHNA, CDR2 SNTAGT.

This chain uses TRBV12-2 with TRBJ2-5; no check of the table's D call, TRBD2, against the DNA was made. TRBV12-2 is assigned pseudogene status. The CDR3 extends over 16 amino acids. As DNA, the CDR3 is TGTGCAAGTCGCCCGATAGCGGGGGGCCCCGTAGGTGACCAGTACTTC. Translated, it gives CASRPIAGGPVGDQYF.

CDR3 protein: CSASGSAGYTF. The DNA for the CDR3 is TGCAGTGCTAGCGGGTCAGCGGGCTACACCTTC. The gene calls are TRBV20-1 and TRBJ1-2; D gene uncertain. The V gene's germline CDR1 is DFQATT and CDR2 SNEGSKA (reference sequence). The CDR3 spans 11 residues. The ends were cut back, 3 bases at V and 8 bases at J, with 10 bases in the middle.

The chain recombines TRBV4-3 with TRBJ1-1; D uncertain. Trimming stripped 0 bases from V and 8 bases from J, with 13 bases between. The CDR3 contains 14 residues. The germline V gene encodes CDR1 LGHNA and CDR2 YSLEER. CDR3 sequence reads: CASSQERYSREAFF. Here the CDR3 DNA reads TGCGCCAGCAGCCAAGAGAGATACAGTAGGGAAGCTTTCTTT.

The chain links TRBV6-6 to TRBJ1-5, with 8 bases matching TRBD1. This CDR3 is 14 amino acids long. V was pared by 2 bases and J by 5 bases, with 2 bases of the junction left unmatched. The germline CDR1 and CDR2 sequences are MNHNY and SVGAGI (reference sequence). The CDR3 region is CASSYTGGDQPQHF. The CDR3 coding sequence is TGTGCCAGCAGTTACACAGGGGGAGATCAGCCCCAGCATTTT.

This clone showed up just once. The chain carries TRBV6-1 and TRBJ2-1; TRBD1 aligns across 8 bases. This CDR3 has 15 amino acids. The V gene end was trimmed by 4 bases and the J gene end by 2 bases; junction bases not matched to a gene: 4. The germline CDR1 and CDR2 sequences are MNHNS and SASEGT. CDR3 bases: TGTGCCAGCAGTGGCGAGGGACAGGCCTACAATGAGCAGTTCTTC. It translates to CASSGEGQAYNEQFF.

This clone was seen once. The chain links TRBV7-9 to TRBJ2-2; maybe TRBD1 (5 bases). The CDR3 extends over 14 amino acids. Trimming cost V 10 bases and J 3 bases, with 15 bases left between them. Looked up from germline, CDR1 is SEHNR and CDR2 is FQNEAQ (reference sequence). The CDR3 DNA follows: TGTGCCACTCGTTTGGGGCCGGACACCGGGGAGCTGTTTTTT. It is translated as CATRLGPDTGELFF.

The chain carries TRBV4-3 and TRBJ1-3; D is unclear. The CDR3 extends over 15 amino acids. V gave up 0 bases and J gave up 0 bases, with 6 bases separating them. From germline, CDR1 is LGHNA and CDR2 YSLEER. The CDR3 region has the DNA TGCGCCAGCAGCCAAGATCCATCCTCTGGAAACACCATATATTTT. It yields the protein CASSQDPSSGNTIYF.

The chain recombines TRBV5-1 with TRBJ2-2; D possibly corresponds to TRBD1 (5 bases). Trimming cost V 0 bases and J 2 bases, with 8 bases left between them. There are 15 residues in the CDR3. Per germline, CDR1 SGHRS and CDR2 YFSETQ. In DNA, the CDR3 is TGCGCCAGCAGCTTGGGACAGACCAACACCGGGGAGCTGTTTTTT. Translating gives CASSLGQTNTGELFF.

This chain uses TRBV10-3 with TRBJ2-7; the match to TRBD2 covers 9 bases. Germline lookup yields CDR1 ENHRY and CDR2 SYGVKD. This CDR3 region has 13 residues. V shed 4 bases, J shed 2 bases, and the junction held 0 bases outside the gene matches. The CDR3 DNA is TGTGCCATCAGTGGCGGGGGGGCCTACGAGCAGTACTTC. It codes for CAISGGGAYEQYF.

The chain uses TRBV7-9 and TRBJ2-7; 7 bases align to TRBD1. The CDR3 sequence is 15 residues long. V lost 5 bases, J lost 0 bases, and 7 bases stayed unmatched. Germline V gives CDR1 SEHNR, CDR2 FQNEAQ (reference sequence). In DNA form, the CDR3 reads TGTGCCAGCAGCCGACAGGGTTTGAGCTCCTACGAGCAGTACTTC. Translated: CASSRQGLSSYEQYF. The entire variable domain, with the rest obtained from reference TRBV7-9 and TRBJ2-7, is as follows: DTGVSQNPRHKITKRGQNVTFRCDPISEHNRLYWYRQTLGQGPEFLTYFQNEAQLEKSRLLSDRFSAERPKGSFSTLEIQRTEQGDSAMYLCASSRQGLSSYEQYFGPGTRLTVT.

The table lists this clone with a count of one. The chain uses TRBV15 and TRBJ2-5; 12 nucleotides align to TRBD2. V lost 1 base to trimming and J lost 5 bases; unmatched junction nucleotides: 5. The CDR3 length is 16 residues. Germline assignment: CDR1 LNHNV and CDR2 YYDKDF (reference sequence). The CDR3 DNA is TGTGCCACCAGCAGAGCTAGCGGGGGGGCTACGGAGACCCAGTACTTC. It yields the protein CATSRASGGATETQYF.

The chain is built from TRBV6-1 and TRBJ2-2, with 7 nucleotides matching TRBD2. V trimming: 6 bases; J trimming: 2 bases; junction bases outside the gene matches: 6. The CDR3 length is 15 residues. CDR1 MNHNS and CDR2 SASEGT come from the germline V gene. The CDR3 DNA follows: TGTGCCAGCAGGCGGGGGACGGTTAACACCGGGGAGCTGTTTTTT. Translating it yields CASRRGTVNTGELFF.

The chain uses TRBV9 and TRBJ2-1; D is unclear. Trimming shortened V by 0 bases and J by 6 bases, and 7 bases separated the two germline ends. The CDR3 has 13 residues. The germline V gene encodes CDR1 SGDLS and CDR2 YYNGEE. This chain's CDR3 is CASSVGARNEQFF. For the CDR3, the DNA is TGTGCCAGCAGCGTAGGGGCCCGCAATGAGCAGTTCTTC.

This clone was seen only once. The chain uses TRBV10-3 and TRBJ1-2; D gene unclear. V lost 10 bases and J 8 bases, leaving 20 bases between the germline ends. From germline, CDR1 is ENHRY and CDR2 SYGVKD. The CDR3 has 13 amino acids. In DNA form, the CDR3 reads TGTGCCAGCAGAACAGAGACCCTGGGCGGCTACACCTTC. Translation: CASRTETLGGYTF.

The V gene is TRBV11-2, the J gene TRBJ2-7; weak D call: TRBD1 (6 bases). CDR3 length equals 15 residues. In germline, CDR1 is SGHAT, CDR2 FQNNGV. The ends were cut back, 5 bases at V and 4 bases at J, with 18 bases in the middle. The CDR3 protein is CASSRYGRGLYEQYF. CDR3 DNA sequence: TGTGCCAGCAGCCGCTATGGCAGGGGATTGTACGAGCAGTACTTC. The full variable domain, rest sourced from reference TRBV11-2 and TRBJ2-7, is EAGVAQSPRYKIIEKRQSVAFWCNPISGHATLYWYQQILGQGPKLLIQFQNNGVVDDSQLPKDRFSAERLKGVDSTLKIQPAKLEDSAVYLCASSRYGRGLYEQYFGPGTRLTVT.

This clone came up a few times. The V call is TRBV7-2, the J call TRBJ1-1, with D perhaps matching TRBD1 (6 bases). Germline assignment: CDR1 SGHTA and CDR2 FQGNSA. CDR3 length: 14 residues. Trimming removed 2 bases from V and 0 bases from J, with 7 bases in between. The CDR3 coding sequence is TGTGCCAGCAGCTTATACAGGGTGAACACTGAAGCTTTCTTT. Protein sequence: CASSLYRVNTEAFF.

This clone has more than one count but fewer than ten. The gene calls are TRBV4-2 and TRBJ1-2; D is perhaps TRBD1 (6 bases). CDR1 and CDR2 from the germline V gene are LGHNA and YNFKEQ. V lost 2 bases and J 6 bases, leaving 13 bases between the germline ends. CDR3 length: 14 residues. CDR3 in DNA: TGTGCCAGCAGCCAACAGAGGAGACAGGATGGCTACACCTTC. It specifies CASSQQRRQDGYTF.

The CDR3 here is CASSRDRGFEQYF. The CDR3 bases are TGTGCCAGCAGCCGGGACAGGGGGTTCGAGCAGTACTTC. The V and J genes are TRBV5-6 and TRBJ2-7, with 11 bases fitting TRBD1. In germline, CDR1 is SGHDT, CDR2 YYEEEE. The CDR3 consists of 13 residues. Unmatched junction bases numbered 3, after V lost 4 bases and J lost 6 bases.

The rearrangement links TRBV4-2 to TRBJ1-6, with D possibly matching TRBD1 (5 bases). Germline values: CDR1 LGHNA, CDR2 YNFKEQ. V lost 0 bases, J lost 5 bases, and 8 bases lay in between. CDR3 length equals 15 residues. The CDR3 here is CASSQEAGNNSPLHF. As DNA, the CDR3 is TGTGCCAGCAGCCAAGAGGCAGGGAATAATTCACCCCTCCACTTT.

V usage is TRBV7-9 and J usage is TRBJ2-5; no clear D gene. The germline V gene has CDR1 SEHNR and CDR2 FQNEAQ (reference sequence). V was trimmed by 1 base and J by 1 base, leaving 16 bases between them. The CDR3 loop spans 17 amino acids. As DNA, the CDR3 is TGTGCCAGCAGCTTAGATCCCGCCTCCGGTTTCCAAGAGACCCAGTACTTC. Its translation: CASSLDPASGFQETQYF.

CDR3 DNA: TGTGCCTGGAGCGGTGGGACAGGCTGGGGTGAAGCTTTCTTT. Its translation is CAWSGGTGWGEAFF. This rearrangement joins TRBV30 to TRBJ1-1; 8 bases align to TRBD1. This CDR3 spans 14 amino acids. V lost 3 bases and J lost 7; bases outside the gene matches: 10. CDR1 and CDR2 from the germline V gene are GTSNPN and SVGIG (reference sequence).

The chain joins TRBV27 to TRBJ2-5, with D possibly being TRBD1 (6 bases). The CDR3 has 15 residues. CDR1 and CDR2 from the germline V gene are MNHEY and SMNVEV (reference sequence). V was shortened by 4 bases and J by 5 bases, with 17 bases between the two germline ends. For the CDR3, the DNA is TGTGCCAGCAGTTCCTATCACAGGGAGACGGAGACCCAGTACTTC. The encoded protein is CASSSYHRETETQYF.

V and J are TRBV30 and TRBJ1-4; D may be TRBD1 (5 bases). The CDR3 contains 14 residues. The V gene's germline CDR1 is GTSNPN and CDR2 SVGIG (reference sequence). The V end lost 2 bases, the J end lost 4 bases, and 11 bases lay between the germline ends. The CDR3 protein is CAWSYGRVNEKLFF. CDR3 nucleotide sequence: TGTGCCTGGAGTTACGGCAGGGTTAATGAAAAACTGTTTTTT.

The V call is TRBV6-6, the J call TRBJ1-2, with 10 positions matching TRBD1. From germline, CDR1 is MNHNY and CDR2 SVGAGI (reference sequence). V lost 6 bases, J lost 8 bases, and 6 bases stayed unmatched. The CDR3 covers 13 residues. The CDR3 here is CASSQGTGAGYTF. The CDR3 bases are TGTGCCAGCAGCCAAGGGACAGGGGCCGGCTACACCTTC.

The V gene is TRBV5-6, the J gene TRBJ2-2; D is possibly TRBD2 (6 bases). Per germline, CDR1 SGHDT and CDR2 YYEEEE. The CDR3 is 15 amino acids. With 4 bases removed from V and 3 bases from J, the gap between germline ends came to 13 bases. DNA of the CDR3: TGTGCCAGCAGCCCTGCCGGGACTCACACCGGGGAGCTGTTTTTT. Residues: CASSPAGTHTGELFF.

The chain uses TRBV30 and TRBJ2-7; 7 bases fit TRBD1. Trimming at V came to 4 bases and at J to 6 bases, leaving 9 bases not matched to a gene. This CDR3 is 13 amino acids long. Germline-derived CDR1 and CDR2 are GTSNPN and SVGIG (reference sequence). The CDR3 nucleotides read TGTGCCTGGACCCGGGACAGATCTTTCGAGCAGTACTTC. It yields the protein CAWTRDRSFEQYF.

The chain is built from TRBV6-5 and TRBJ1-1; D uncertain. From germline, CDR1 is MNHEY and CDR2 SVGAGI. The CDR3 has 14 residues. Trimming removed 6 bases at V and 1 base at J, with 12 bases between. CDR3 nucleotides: TGTGCCAGCAGCACCACTCTGAGGAACACTGAAGCTTTCTTT. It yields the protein CASSTTLRNTEAFF.

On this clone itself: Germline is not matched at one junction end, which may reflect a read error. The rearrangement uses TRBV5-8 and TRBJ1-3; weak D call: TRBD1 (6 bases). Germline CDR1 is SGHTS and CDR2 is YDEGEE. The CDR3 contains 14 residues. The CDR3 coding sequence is TGTGCTAGCAGGAACCAGGGGTCTGGAAACACCATATATTTT. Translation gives CASRNQGSGNTIYF.